This T cell receptor beta chain originates from a study of shared T cell receptors in the human thymus. Germline trimming cut 5 bases from V and 0 bases from J; bases unmatched to any gene: 6. The V gene's germline CDR1 is SGHVS and CDR2 FQNEAQ. CDR3 size: 18 residues. TCRdb keeps only in-frame clones here, not all; method: immunoSEQ multiplex PCR. The sample shows about 660,000 clones, more than 75% of them seen only once. This sample was also put to use in a study of human thymus T cells.

The origin of this receptor is a boy younger than two with a congenital heart defect. What was sequenced was thymocytes. This rearrangement joins TRBV7-8 to TRBJ2-5; 16 bases are shared with TRBD2. The DNA of the CDR3 is TGTGCCAGCAGCCGCGGGGGACTAGCGGGGGGGTACCAAGAGACCCAGTACTTC. Protein product: CASSRGGLAGGYQETQYF.